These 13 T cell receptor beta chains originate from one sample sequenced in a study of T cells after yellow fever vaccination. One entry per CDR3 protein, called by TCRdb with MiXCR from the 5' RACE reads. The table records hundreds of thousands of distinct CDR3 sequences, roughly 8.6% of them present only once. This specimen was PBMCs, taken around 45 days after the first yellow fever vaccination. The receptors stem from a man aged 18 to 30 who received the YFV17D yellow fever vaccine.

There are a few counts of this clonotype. CDR3 nucleotides: TGTGCCAGCAGCTTAGGGACAGGGGGCCCCTACGAGCAGTACTTC. This encodes CASSLGTGGPYEQYF. The chain carries TRBV7-2 and TRBJ2-7, with 11 bases that match TRBD1. V gave up 1 base and J gave up 2 bases; unmatched junction bases: 1. The CDR3 extends over 15 amino acids. The V gene's germline CDR1 is SGHTA and CDR2 FQGNSA.

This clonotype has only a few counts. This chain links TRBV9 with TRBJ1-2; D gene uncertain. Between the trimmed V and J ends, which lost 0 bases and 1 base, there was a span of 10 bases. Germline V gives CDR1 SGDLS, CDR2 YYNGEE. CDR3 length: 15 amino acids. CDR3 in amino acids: CASSVVSDVNYGYTF. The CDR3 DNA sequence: TGTGCCAGCAGCGTAGTATCGGATGTTAACTATGGCTACACCTTC.

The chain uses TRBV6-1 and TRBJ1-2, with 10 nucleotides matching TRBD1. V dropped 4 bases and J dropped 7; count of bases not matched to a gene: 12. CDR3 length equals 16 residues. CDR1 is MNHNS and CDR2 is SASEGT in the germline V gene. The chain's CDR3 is CASSAASTGGAGGYTF. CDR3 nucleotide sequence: TGTGCCAGCAGTGCCGCATCGACAGGGGGCGCGGGTGGCTACACCTTC.

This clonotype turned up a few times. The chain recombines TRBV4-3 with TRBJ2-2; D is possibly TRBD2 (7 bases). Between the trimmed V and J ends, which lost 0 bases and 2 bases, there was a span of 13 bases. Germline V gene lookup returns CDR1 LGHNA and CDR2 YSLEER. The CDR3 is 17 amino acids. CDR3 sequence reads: CASSQDGGGANTGELFF. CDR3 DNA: TGCGCCAGCAGCCAAGATGGGGGGGGGGCCAACACCGGGGAGCTGTTTTTT.

CDR3 loop: CASSSTDRYEQYV. The CDR3 DNA follows: TGTGCCAGCAGTTCCACCGACAGATACGAGCAGTACGTC. The rearrangement uses TRBV28 and TRBJ2-7; the D gene is possibly TRBD1 (5 bases). CDR1 and CDR2 (germline): MDHEN, SYDVKM. This CDR3 comprises 13 residues. Trimming removed 4 bases at V and 4 bases at J, with 11 bases between.

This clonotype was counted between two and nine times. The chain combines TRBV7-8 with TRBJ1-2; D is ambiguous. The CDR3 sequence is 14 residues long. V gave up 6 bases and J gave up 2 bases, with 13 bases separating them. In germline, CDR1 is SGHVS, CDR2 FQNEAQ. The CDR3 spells CASRALAENYGYTF. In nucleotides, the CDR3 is TGTGCCAGCAGGGCCCTCGCCGAGAACTATGGCTACACCTTC. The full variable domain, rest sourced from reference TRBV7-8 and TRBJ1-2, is GAGVSQSPRYKVAKRGQDVALRCDPISGHVSLFWYQQALGQGPEFLTYFQNEAQLDKSGLPSDRFFAERPEGSVSTLKIQRTQQEDSAVYLCASRALAENYGYTFGSGTRLTVV.

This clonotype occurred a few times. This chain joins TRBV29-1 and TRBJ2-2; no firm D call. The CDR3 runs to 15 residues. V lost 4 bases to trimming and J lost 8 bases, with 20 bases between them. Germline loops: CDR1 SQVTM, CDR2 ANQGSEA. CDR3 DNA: TGCAGCGTTGCGACACTCCTCCCCTCAGGTGGGGAGCTGTTTTTT. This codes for CSVATLLPSGGELFF.

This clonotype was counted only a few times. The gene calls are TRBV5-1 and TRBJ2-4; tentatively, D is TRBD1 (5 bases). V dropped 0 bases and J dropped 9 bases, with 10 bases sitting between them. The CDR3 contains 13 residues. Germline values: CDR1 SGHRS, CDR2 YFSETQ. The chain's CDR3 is CASSLVQGLIQYF. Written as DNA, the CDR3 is TGCGCCAGCAGCTTGGTCCAGGGCCTCATTCAGTACTTC.

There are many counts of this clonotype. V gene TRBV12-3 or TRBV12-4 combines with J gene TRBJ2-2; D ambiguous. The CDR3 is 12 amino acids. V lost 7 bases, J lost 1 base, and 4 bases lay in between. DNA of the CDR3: TGTGCCAGCACCCTGAACACCGGGGAGCTGTTTTTT. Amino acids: CASTLNTGELFF.

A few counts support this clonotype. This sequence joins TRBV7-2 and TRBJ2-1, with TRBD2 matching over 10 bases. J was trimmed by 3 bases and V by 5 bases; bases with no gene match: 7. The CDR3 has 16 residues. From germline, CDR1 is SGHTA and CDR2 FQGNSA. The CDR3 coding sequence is TGTGCCAGCAGCAAGATAGCGGGGGGCTACTACAATGAGCAGTTCTTC. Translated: CASSKIAGGYYNEQFF.

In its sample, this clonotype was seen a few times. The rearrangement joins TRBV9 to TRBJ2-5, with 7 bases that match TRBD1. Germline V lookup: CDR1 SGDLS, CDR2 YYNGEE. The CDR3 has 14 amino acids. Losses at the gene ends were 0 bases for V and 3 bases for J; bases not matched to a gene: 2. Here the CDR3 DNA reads TGTGCCAGCAGCGTAGAGGGGGCAAAAGAGACCCAGTACTTC. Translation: CASSVEGAKETQYF.

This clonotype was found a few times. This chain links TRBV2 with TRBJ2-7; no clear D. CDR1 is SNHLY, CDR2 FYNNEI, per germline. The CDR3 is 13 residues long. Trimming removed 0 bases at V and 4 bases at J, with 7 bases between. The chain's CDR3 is CASSEAQAYEQYV. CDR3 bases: TGTGCCAGCAGTGAAGCGCAGGCATACGAGCAGTACGTC.

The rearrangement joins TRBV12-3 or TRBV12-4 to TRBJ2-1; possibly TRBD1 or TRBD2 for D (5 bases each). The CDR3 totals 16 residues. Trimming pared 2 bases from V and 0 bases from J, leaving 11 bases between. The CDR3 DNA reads TGTGCCAGCAGTTTAAGTGGGGGAAGCTCCTACAATGAGCAGTTCTTC. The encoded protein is CASSLSGGSSYNEQFF.